The subject of this entry is one T cell receptor beta chain. The source of the sample is a study of blood T cell repertoires in COVID-19. Whole-study context: Italy, Spain and the United States were the sources of the convalescent and acute COVID-19 samples.

Seattle's enrolled individuals joined amid active infection and were then monitored longitudinally. TCRdb's table, derived via immunoSEQ multiplex PCR, lists solely in-frame clones and lacks some. This repertoire shows 350,000 or so clones, 70% to 90% found once; its top ten account for approximately 1.6%. V trimming: 5 bases; J trimming: 2 bases; junction bases outside the gene matches: 3. There are 13 residues in the CDR3. The sequenced sample was peripheral blood. The clonotype was recovered from a woman aged 25-40 years with COVID-19, enrolled during active disease. The chain recombines TRBV23-1 with TRBJ2-7; 7 nucleotides line up with TRBD1. TRBV23-1 is placed among ORFs of uncertain function. CDR3 sequence: CASSWDSTYEQYF. CDR3 DNA sequence: TGCGCCAGCAGTTGGGACAGTACCTACGAGCAGTACTTC.